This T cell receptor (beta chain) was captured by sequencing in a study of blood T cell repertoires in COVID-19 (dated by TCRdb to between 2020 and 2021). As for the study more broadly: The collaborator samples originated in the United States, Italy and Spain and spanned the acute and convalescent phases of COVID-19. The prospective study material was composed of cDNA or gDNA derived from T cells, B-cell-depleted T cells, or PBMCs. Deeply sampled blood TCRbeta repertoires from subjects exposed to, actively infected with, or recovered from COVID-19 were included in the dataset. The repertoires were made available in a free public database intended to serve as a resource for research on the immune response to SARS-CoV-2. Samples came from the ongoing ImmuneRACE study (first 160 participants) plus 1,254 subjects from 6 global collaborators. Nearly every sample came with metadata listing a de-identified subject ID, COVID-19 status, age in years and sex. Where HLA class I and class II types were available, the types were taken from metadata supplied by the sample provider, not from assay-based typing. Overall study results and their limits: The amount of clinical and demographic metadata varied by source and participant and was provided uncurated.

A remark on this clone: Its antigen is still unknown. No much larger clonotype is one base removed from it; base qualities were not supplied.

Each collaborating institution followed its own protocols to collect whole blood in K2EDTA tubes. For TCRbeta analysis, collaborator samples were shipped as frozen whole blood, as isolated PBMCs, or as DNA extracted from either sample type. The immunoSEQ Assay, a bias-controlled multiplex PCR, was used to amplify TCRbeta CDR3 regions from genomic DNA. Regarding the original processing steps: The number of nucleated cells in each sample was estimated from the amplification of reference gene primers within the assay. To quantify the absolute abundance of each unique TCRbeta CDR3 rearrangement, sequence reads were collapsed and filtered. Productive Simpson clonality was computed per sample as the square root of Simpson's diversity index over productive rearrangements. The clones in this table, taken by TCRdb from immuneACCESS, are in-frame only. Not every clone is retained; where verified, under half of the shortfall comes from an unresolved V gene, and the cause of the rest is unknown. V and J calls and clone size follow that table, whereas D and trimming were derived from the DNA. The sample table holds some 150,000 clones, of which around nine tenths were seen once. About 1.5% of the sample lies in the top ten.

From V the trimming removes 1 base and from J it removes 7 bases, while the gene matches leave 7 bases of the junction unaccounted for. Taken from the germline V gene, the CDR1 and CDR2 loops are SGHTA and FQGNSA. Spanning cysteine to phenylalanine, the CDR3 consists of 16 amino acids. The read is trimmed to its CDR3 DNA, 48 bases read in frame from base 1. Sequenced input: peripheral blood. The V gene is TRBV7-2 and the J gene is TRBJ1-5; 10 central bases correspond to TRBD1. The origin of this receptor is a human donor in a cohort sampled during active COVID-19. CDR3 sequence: CASSLVGQGLGQPQHF. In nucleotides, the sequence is TGTGCCAGCAGCTTAGTGGGACAGGGGTTAGGGCAGCCCCAGCATTTT.